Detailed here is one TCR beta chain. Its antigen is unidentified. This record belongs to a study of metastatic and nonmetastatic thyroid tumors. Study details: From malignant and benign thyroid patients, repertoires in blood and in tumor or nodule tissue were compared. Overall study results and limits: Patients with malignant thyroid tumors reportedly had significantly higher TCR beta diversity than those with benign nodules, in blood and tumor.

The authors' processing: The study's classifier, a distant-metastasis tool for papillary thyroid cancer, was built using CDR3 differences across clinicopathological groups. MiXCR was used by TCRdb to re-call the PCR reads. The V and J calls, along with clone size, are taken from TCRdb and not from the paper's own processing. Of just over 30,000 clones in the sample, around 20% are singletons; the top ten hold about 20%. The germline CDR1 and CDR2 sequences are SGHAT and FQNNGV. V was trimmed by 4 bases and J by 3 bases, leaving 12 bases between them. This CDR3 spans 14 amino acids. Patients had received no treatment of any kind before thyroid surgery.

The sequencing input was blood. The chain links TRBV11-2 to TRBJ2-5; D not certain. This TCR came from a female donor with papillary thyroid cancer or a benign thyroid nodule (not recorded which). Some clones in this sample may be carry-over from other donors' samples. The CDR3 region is CASSSEWREETQYF. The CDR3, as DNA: TGTGCCAGCAGCTCAGAATGGAGAGAAGAGACCCAGTACTTC.